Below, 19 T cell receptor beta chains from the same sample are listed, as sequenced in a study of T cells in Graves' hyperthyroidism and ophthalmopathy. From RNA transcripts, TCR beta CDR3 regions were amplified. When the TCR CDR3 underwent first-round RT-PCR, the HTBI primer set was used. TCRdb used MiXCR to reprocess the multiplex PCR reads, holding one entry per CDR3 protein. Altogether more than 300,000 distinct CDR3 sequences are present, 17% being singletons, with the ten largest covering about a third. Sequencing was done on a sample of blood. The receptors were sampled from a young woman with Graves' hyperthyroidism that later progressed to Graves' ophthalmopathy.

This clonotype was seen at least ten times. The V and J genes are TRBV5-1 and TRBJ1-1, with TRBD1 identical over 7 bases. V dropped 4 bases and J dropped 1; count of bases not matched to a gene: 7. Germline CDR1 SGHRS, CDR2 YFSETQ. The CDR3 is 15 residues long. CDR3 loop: CASSRTGTANTEAFF. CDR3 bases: TGCGCCAGCAGCAGAACCGGGACAGCGAACACTGAAGCTTTCTTT.

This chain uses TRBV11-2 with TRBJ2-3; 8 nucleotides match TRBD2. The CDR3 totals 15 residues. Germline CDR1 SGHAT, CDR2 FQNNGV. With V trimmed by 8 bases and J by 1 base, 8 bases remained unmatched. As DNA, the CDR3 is TGTGCCAGCTCCCGGGGGGGAGGTCGCACAGATACGCAGTATTTT. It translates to CASSRGGGRTDTQYF.

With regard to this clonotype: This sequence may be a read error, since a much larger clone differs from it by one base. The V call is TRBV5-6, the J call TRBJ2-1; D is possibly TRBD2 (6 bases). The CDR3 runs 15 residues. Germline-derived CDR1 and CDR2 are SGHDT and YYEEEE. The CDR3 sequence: CASGLWRRGYNEQFF. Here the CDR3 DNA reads TGTGCCAGCGGCTTGTGGCGGAGGGGTTACAATGAGCAGTTCTTC. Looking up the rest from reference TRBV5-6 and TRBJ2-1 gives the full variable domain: DAGVTQSPTHLIKTRGQQVTLRCSPKSGHDTVSWYQQALGQGPQFIFQYYEEEERQRGNFPDRFSGHQFPNYSSELNVNALLLGDSALYLCASGLWRRGYNEQFFGPGTRLTVL.

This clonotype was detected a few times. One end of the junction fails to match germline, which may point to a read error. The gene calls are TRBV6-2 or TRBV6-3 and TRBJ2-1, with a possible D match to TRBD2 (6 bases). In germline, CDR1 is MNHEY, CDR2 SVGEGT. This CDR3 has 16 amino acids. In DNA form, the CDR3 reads TGTGCCAGCAGTTATAAGATTCGGCGGGGTTACAATGAGCAGCTCTTC. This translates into CASSYKIRRGYNEQLF.

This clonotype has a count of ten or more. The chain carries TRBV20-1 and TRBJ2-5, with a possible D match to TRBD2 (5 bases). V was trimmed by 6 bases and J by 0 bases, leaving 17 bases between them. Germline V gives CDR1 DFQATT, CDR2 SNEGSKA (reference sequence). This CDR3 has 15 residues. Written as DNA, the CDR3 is TGCAGTGCGCGCCCCCTCTGGGAGTACCAAGAGACCCAGTACTTC. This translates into CSARPLWEYQETQYF.

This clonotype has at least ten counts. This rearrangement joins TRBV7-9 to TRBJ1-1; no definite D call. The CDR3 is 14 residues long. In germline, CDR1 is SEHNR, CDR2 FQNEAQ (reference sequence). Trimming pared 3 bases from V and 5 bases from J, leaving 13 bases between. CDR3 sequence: CASSFSSSKTEAFF. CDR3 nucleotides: TGTGCCAGCAGCTTTTCTTCGTCGAAGACTGAAGCTTTCTTT.

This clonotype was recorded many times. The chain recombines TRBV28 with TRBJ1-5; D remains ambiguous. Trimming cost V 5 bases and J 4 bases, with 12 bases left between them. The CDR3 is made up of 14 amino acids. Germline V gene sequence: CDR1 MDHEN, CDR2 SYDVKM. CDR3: CASSRIGRNQPQHF. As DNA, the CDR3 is TGTGCCAGCAGTCGTATAGGACGGAATCAGCCCCAGCATTTT.

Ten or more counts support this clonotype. As DNA, the CDR3 is TGTGCCAGCAGTTGGCAGGGGGCTCACACTGAAGCTTTCTTT. Translating gives CASSWQGAHTEAFF. This chain connects TRBV6-1 to TRBJ1-1; 8 nucleotides agree with TRBD1. This CDR3 has 14 residues. The trim removed 5 bases at V and 3 bases at J, leaving 5 bases unmatched. Germline CDR1 and CDR2: MNHNS and SASEGT.

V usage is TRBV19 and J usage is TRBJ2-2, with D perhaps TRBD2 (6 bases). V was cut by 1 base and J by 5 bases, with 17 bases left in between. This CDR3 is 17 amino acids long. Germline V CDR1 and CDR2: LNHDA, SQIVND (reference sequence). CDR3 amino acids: CASSIVPTGTSTGELFF. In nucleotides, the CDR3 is TGTGCCAGTAGTATAGTACCCACCGGGACTTCAACCGGGGAGCTGTTTTTT. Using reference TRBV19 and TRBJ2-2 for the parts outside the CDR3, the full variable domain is DGGITQSPKYLFRKEGQNVTLSCEQNLNHDAMYWYRQDPGQGLRLIYYSQIVNDFQKGDIAEGYSVSREKKESFPLTVTSAQKNPTAFYLCASSIVPTGTSTGELFFGEGSRLTVL.

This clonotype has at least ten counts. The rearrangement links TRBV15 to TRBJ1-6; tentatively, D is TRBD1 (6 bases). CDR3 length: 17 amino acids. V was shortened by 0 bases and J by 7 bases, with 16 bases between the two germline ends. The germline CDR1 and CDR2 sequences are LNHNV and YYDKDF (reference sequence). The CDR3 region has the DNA TGTGCCACCAGCAGAGATCCATGGACAGCTACCAATTCACCCCTCCACTTT. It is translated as CATSRDPWTATNSPLHF.

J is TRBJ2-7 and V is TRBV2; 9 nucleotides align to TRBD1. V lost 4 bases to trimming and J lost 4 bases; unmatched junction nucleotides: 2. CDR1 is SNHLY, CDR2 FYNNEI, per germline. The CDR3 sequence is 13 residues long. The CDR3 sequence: CASSGQGVYEQYF. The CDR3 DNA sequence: TGTGCCAGCAGTGGACAGGGGGTTTACGAGCAGTACTTC.

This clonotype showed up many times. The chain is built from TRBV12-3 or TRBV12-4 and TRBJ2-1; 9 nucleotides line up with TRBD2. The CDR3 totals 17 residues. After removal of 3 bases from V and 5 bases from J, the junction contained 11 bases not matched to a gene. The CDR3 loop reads CASSLNRLAEKHNEQFF. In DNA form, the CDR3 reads TGTGCCAGCAGTTTGAACCGACTAGCGGAGAAACACAATGAGCAGTTCTTC.

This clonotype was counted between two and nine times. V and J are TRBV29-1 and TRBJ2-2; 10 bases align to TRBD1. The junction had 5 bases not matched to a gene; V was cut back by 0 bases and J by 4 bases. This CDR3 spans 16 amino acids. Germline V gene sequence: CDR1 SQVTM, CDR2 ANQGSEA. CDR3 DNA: TGCAGCGTTGAAGAATGGACAGGGGGGGGCACCGGGGAGCTGTTTTTT. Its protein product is CSVEEWTGGGTGELFF.

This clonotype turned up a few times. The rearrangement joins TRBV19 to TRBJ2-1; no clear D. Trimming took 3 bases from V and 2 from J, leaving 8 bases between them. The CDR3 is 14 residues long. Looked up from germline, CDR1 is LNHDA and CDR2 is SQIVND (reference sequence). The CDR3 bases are TGTGCCAGTAGTATGCCAGGTACCTACAATGAGCAGTTCTTC. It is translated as CASSMPGTYNEQFF.

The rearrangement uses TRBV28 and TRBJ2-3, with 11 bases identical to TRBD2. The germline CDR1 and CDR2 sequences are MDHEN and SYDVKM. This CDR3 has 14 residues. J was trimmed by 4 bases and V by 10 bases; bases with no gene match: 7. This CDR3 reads CAITGLAEADTQYF. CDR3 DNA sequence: TGTGCCATAACGGGACTAGCGGAGGCAGATACGCAGTATTTT.

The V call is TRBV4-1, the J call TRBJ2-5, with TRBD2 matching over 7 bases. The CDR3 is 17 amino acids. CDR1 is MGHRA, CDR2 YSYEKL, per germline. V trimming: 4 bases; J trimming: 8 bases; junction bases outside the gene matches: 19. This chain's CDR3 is CASSPSGLVQKSATQYF. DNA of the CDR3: TGCGCCAGCAGCCCCAGCGGACTAGTCCAAAAGTCGGCAACCCAGTACTTC.

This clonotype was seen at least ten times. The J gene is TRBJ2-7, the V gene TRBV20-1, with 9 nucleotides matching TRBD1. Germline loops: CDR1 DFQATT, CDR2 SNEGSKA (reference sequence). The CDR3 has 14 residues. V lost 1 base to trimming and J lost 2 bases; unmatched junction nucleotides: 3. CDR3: CSARGDREPYEQYF. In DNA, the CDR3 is TGCAGTGCTAGAGGGGACAGGGAGCCCTACGAGCAGTACTTC.

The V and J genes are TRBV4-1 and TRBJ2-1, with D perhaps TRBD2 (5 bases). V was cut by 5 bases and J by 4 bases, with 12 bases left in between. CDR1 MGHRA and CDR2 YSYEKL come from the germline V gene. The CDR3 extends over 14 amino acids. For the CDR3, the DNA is TGCGCCAGCAGCGACGCCGGGATGTACAATGAGCAGTTCTTC. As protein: CASSDAGMYNEQFF.

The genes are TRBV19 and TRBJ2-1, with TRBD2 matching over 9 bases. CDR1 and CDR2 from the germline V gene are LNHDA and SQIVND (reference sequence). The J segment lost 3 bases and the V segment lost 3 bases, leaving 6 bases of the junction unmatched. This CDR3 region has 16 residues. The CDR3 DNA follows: TGTGCCAGTAGTATCCCGGGGCGGGAGGGCTACAATGAGCAGTTCTTC. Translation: CASSIPGREGYNEQFF.